This T cell receptor beta chain was profiled in a study of T cells in Graves' hyperthyroidism and ophthalmopathy (dated by TCRdb to between 2018 and 2021). As for the study more broadly: Peripheral blood samples were taken at initial diagnosis, before any treatment was given. A discovery cohort of roughly 100 patients, roughly 40 with Graves' ophthalmopathy and fewer than 65 with stable Graves' hyperthyroidism, was used to find distinguishing TCR V-J signatures. In about 6 Graves' hyperthyroidism patients, the study also compared T-cell repertoires from thyroid tissue with T-cell repertoires from blood. An independent validation cohort of around 20 hyperthyroidism patients and approximately 17 patients who later progressed to ophthalmopathy tested prospective prediction of ophthalmopathy. After blood sampling, hyperthyroidism patients were treated with methimazole at a starting dose of 30 mg daily, and ophthalmopathy patients were treated with high-dose intravenous methylprednisolone. The 95 to 100 discovery patients were randomly divided into training and test sets at a 7:3 ratio. The paper describes TCR Vbeta CDR3 sequencing of 140 or so peripheral blood samples, made up of roughly 40 ophthalmopathy patients, over 70 hyperthyroidism patients and about 17 progressor patients.

Graves' hyperthyroidism was defined as stable when no progression to ophthalmopathy occurred over 18 months of follow-up. The hyperthyroidism patients were between 18 and 65 years old and newly diagnosed, with a disease duration of less than 2 months. Exclusion was applied to patients with uncontrolled infections, other autoimmune diseases, pregnancy or lactation. Diagnoses relied on clinical symptoms, serum thyroxine and TRAb, thyroid ultrasound and orbital computed tomography. PBMCs were separated from around 9.1 ml of fresh peripheral blood using Ficoll-Paque density gradient centrifugation. Total RNA was extracted using Trizol reagent, and RNA quality was assessed on an Agilent 2100 Bioanalyzer. The CDR3 starts with the cysteine, ends with the phenylalanine, and has 11 residues. The retained sequence is limited to the CDR3, 33 bases, with the frame set at the first base. Reading the germline V gene gives CDR1 SNHLY and CDR2 FYNNEI. Cut back by 2 bases and 11 bases, the V and J ends lie 9 bases apart.

Here is what the overall study found, with its caveats: In validation, progression to ophthalmopathy was predicted by the model with 70% to 71% sensitivity and around 76% specificity, a median of around 5.9 months before onset. Ophthalmopathy was separated from stable hyperthyroidism by a 13 V-J signature model, with over 85% sensitivity and just over 81% specificity obtained in cross-validation and 80%/75% obtained in testing. Sample size was not statistically predetermined, and investigators were not blinded to group allocation. Blood samples also contained most of the expanded thyroid clonotypes (frequency above 0.001), which suggests that blood repertoires may reflect thyroid immune responses.

The TCR beta CDR3 regions were amplified from RNA transcripts. For the first round of RT-PCR on the TCR CDR3, the HTBI primer set was used together with the Qiagen OneStep RT-PCR kit. A second multiplex PCR round built the libraries, followed by size selection and purification. Sequencing of the libraries was done on an Illumina HiSeq2000 using paired-end 100 bp reads. On the study's bioinformatics: Raw data were processed with SOAPnuke, discarding reads with adapters, uncalled bases, mean Phred below 15, or no exact constant-primer or identifier match. COPE v1.2.5 was used to merge the high-quality paired reads, and each unique nucleotide sequence was defined as a clonotype. Clonotypes were aligned to IMGT TRBV, TRBD and TRBJ reference segments using MiTCR v1.1. The analysis included only V-J combinations with a frequency above 0.0001, which together covered 99% to 99.2% of the repertoires. The TCS score was defined as the ratio of F50 (clonal expansion) to E x V (chaos), calculated using BLOSUM62-based TCRdist between CDR3 peptides within each V-J. Welch's t-statistics and random forest reduced fewer than 550 V-J features to fewer than 15, which were used in a naive Bayes classifier (R e1071). The public reads were reanalyzed by TCRdb: fastp trimming at Q25, MiXCR alignment, in-frame beta chains only. Each record represents a unique CDR3 protein, reported with the most common genes and DNA among its rows. For this entry, the V and J calls and clone size follow TCRdb and not the study's own pipeline. The sample includes over 550,000 distinct CDR3 sequences, with 16% observed a single time. The ten largest clones represent around 18% of the sample.

With regard to this clonotype: Its specific antigen is unknown. Base qualities were left out, and no much larger clone turns up one base away.

Sequenced sample: blood. This clonotype was obtained from a young woman with Graves' hyperthyroidism. This chain is built from TRBV2 and TRBJ1-1; perhaps TRBD1 is the D gene, with 6 bases matching. The DNA sequence follows: TGTGCCAGCAGTGAACAGGGGCATGCTTTCTTT. Its protein product is CASSEQGHAFF.